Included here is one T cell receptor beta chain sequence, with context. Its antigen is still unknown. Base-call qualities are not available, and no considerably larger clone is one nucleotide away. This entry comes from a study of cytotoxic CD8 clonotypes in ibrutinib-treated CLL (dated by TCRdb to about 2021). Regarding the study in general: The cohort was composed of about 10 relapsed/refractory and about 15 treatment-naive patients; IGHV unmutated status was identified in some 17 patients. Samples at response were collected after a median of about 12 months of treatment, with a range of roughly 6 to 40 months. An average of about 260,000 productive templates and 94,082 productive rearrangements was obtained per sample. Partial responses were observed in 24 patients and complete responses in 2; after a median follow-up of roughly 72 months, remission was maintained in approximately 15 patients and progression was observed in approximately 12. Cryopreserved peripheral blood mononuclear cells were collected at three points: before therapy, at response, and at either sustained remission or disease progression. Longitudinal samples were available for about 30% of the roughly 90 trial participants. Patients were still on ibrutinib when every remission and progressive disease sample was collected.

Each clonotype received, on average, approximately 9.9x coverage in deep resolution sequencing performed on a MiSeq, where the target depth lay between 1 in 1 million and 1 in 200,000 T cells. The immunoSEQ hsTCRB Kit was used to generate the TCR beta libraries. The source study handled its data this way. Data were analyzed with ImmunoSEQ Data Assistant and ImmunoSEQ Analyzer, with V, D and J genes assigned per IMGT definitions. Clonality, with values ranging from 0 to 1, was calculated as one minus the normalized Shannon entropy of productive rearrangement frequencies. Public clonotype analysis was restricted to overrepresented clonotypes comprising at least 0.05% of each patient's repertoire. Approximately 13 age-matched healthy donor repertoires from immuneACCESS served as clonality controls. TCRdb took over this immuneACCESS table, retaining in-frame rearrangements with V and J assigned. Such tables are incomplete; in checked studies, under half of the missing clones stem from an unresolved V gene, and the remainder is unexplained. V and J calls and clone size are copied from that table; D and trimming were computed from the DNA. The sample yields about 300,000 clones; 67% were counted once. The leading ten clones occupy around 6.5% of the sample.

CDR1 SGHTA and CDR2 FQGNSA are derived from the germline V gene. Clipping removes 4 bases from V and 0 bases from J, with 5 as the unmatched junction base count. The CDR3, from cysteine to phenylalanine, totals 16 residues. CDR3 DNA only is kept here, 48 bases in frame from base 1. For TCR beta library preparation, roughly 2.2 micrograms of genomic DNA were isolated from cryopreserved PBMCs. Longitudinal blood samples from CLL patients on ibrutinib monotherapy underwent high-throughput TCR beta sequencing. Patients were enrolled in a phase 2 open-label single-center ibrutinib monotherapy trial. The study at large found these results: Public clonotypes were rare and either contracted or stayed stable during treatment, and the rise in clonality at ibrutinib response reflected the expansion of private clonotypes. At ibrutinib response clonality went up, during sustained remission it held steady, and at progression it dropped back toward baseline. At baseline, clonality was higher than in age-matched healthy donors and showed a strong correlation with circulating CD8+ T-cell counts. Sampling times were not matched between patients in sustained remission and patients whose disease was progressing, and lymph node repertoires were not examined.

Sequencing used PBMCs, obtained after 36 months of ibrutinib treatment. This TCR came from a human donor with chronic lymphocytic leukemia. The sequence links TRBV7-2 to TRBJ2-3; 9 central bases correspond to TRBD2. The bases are TGTGCCAGCAGCTCGGGACTAGCTGCAAGCACAGATACGCAGTATTTT. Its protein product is CASSSGLAASTDTQYF.